This paragraph reports one T cell receptor beta chain. These data are taken from a study of control samples from healthy donors and cancer patients. Profiling relied on immunoSEQ multiplex PCR, and the TCRdb table lists in-frame clones only, not all of them. Seen here are roughly 150,000 clones, about 90% observed once, and the top ten hold 0.68%. CDR1 and CDR2 (germline): LGHNA, YNFKEQ. The CDR3 length is 18 residues. With 2 bases removed from V and 0 bases from J, the gap between germline ends came to 16 bases. Sequenced sample: blood. The source of this sequence is a woman aged 30 to 39 in good health. The chain joins TRBV4-2 to TRBJ2-2; D unclear. CDR3 DNA sequence: TGTGCCAGCAGCCAATCGGTCCTCCCGTACACGAACACCGGGGAGCTGTTTTTT. It codes for CASSQSVLPYTNTGELFF.